This TCR beta chain was observed in a study of human T cells and chemical hapten exposure. Whole-study context: Affected patients, primarily female, had alopecia areata, totalis or universalis.

Study-wide results and caveats: Significantly more large CDR3 similarity clusters arose among expanded TCRs than among controls.

This clonotype was picked up a small number of times. Its antigen is still unknown. Time point indicated: pre-sensitization, week 0. The treatment is: therapeutic diphenylcyclopropenone sensitization with weekly scalp DPC. Original data processing: Individual samples carried between about 23,224 and 750,000 TCRs, with around 96,000 as the median. Via MiXCR, TCRdb re-called the RACE reads, giving one row per CDR3 protein. The V and J calls were determined by TCRdb, not by the authors. The repertoire holds about 40,000 distinct CDR3 sequences, with about 11% as singletons. The trim removed 6 bases at V and 1 base at J, leaving 6 bases unmatched. Germline CDR1 and CDR2: MDHEN and SYDVKM. The CDR3 length is 15 residues.

The clonotype was recovered from a man aged 25-45 years with alopecia areata. Some clones in this sample may be carry-over from other donors' samples. This specimen consisted of whole blood, obtained in connection with sensitization to the hapten diphenylcyclopropenone (DPC). The J gene is TRBJ1-5, the V gene TRBV28, with 7 nucleotides matching TRBD1. CDR3: CASSTDRASNQPQHF. CDR3 DNA sequence: TGTGCCAGCAGCACCGACAGGGCAAGCAATCAGCCCCAGCATTTT.